Listed here is a single TCR beta chain. This entry belongs to a study of cytomegalovirus exposure and HLA in healthy donors. CDR3 length: 13 amino acids. The germline CDR1 and CDR2 sequences are SGDLS and YYNGEE. With 1 base removed from V and 12 bases from J, the gap between germline ends came to 16 bases. The primer mix had 60 Vbeta and 13 Jbeta primers. Profiling relied on immunoSEQ multiplex PCR, and the TCRdb table lists in-frame clones only, not all of them. Of 100,000 to 150,000 clones in the sample, about 86% were seen once. Specimen: PBMCs. V and J are TRBV9 and TRBJ1-1; no definite D call. This TCR came from a man aged 18 to 30 in good health and CMV-seronegative. The DNA for the CDR3 is TGTGCCAGCAGCGTAAGGACGGGAGAAAGAACTTTCTTT. Its translation is CASSVRTGERTFF.